The 16 T cell receptor beta chains presented below share a single source sample, sequenced in a study of blood T cells in healthy people across ages. Using a J-beta primer mix together with a sample-barcoded 5' primer, a second PCR was run for about 7 to 12 cycles. TCRdb redid the calling of the 5' RACE reads with MiXCR, one entry per CDR3 protein. In the table there are about 640,000 distinct CDR3 sequences, approximately 30% of which are singletons. Specimen: blood. The receptors shown here come from a woman of 80 years or more in good health.

The chain couples TRBV10-3 to TRBJ1-4; 7 bases map to TRBD1. Unmatched junction bases numbered 10, after V lost 5 bases and J lost 10 bases. Germline values: CDR1 ENHRY, CDR2 SYGVKD. CDR3 length: 14 amino acids. The CDR3 sequence is CAISPQGDEGKLFF. DNA for the CDR3: TGTGCCATCAGTCCCCAGGGGGATGAGGGAAAACTGTTTTTT.

The DNA for the CDR3 is TGTGCCAGCAGAAACAGGGGCCTGGGGTTGAACACTGAAGCTTTCTTT. This gives the protein CASRNRGLGLNTEAFF. V and J are TRBV27 and TRBJ1-1; 7 bases are shared with TRBD1. The CDR3 has 16 residues. Germline trimming cut 6 bases from V and 0 bases from J; bases unmatched to any gene: 10. CDR1 and CDR2 from the germline V gene are MNHEY and SMNVEV (reference sequence).

This clonotype came up many times. The chain employs TRBV7-2 and TRBJ2-7; D remains ambiguous. V was shortened by 6 bases and J by 3 bases, with 15 bases between the two germline ends. This CDR3 is built from 14 residues. CDR1 and CDR2 from the germline V gene are SGHTA and FQGNSA. For the CDR3, the DNA is TGTGCCAGCAGTCGAATAGCCGGAGACTACGAGCAGTACTTC. It codes for CASSRIAGDYEQYF.

This clonotype was picked up one time. This may be a read error: a much more frequent sequence differs by one nucleotide. The rearrangement joins TRBV6-5 to TRBJ2-3; 8 nucleotides line up with TRBD2. Trimming took 6 bases from V and 7 from J; bases not matched to a gene: 15. Germline loops: CDR1 MNHEY, CDR2 SVGAGI. This CDR3 spans 16 amino acids. CDR3 nucleotides: TGTGCCAGCAGCCTCCTGGCCGGGGGGGCCGCAAATACGCAGTATTTT. This translates into CASSLLAGGAANTQYF.

The V and J genes are TRBV6-2 or TRBV6-3 and TRBJ1-5; TRBD1 aligns across 7 bases. V was clipped by 6 bases and J by 0 bases; unmatched bases: 5. The germline V gene has CDR1 MNHEY and CDR2 SVGEGT. CDR3 length: 15 residues. The DNA for the CDR3 is TGTGCCAGCAGCAGACAGGGAAATAGCAATCAGCCCCAGCATTTT. It translates to CASSRQGNSNQPQHF.

The chain carries TRBV5-1 and TRBJ1-1, with D tentatively TRBD1 (5 bases). V was clipped by 4 bases and J by 1 base, with 14 bases between them. Germline V lookup: CDR1 SGHRS, CDR2 YFSETQ. This CDR3 is built from 15 residues. CDR3 nucleotides: TGCGCCAGCAGCACCTCAGGGCTGGGGAACACTGAAGCTTTCTTT. Protein: CASSTSGLGNTEAFF. Full variable domain (outside the CDR3, taken from reference TRBV5-1 and TRBJ1-1): KAGVTQTPRYLIKTRGQQVTLSCSPISGHRSVSWYQQTPGQGLQFLFEYFSETQRNKGNFPGRFSGRQFSNSRSEMNVSTLELGDSALYLCASSTSGLGNTEAFFGQGTRLTVV.

Regarding this clonotype: Relative to the germline gene, one junction end is altered; a read error may explain this. CDR3 in amino acids: CASSSRTGNTKAFF. CDR3 sequence (DNA): TGTGCCAGCAGCTCCCGGACGGGGAACACTAAAGCTTTCTTT. The genes are TRBV7-9 and TRBJ1-1; D not certain. Germline V lookup: CDR1 SEHNR, CDR2 FQNEAQ (reference sequence). This CDR3 spans 14 amino acids.

This clonotype was seen at least ten times. This chain connects TRBV7-3 to TRBJ2-1; 11 bases are shared with TRBD2. Germline-derived CDR1 and CDR2 are SGHTA and FQGTGA. The ends lost 5 bases at V and 0 bases at J; junction bases unmatched: 6. The CDR3 consists of 17 residues. This chain's CDR3 is CASSLSSGGISYNEQFF. DNA of the CDR3: TGTGCCAGCAGCCTCTCTAGCGGGGGGATCTCCTACAATGAGCAGTTCTTC.

This clonotype has a handful of counts. The germline gene is not matched at one end of the junction; a read error may be the cause. The V call is TRBV6-1, the J call TRBJ1-2; a possible D gene is TRBD1 (6 bases). Germline CDR1 reads MNHNS; CDR2 reads SASEGT. The CDR3 has 12 amino acids. CDR3 coding DNA: TGTGCCAGCGGTGAACAGGGTAATGGCTACACCTTC. It yields the protein CASGEQGNGYTF.

This clonotype was seen a few times. This chain links TRBV6-5 with TRBJ2-7; D is uncertain. Trimming took off 2 bases at V and 1 base at J, with 6 bases between the two ends. The CDR3 has 13 residues. Germline loops: CDR1 MNHEY, CDR2 SVGAGI. Written as DNA, the CDR3 is TGTGCCAGCAGTTACGCGGAATCCTACGAGCAGTACTTC. It translates to CASSYAESYEQYF.

In this sample, this clonotype turned up a few times. With a much larger clone just one base away, this may be a read error. This sequence joins TRBV10-3 and TRBJ2-7, with 9 bases matching TRBD1. V dropped 10 bases and J dropped 12; count of bases not matched to a gene: 13. The CDR3 has 12 amino acids. CDR1 and CDR2 from the germline V gene are ENHRY and SYGVKD. The DNA for the CDR3 is TGTGCCACCACGAGGACAGGGGAGACCCCGTACTTC. Its translation is CATTRTGETPYF.

With respect to this clonotype: The junction differs from germline at one of its ends, possibly a read error. The V and J genes are TRBV20-1 and TRBJ2-7; the D gene is possibly TRBD2 (5 bases). Germline CDR1 reads DFQATT; CDR2 reads SNEGSKA (reference sequence). The CDR3 loop spans 12 amino acids. In DNA form, the CDR3 reads TGCAGCGTAGGACTCCCCTCCCACGAGCAGTACTTC. It is translated as CSVGLPSHEQYF.

This chain links TRBV4-2 with TRBJ2-5; 8 nucleotides line up with TRBD1. CDR1 LGHNA and CDR2 YNFKEQ come from the germline V gene. V lost 1 base to trimming and J lost 11 bases; unmatched junction nucleotides: 15. This CDR3 spans 16 amino acids. The CDR3 DNA follows: TGTGCCAGCAGCCAAGGTGGAGGACAGGGTACGAATGAGCAGTACTTC. Protein: CASSQGGGQGTNEQYF.

This clonotype occurred many times. The V gene is TRBV9, the J gene TRBJ2-7; 8 bases are shared with TRBD1. The junction had 7 bases not matched to a gene; V was cut back by 2 bases and J by 3 bases. Germline V gene sequence: CDR1 SGDLS, CDR2 YYNGEE. This CDR3 has 15 residues. The chain's CDR3 is CASSVSQGANYEQYF. In nucleotides, the CDR3 is TGTGCCAGCAGCGTTTCCCAGGGGGCGAACTACGAGCAGTACTTC.

Regarding this clonotype: A junction end diverges from the germline sequence, so it may reflect a read error. The chain has TRBV27 and TRBJ2-1; 8 bases line up with TRBD1. The CDR3 sequence is 15 residues long. The V gene's germline CDR1 is MNHEY and CDR2 SMNVEV (reference sequence). The CDR3 DNA reads TGTGTCAGCACTGCTCACAGGGGGTCCTACAATGAGCAGTTCTTC. Translated: CVSTAHRGSYNEQFF.

This clonotype was counted at least ten times. J is TRBJ2-3 and V is TRBV7-9; 14 bases line up with TRBD2. The CDR3 covers 19 residues. V was clipped by 5 bases and J by 8 bases; unmatched bases: 18. Germline CDR1 SEHNR, CDR2 FQNEAQ (reference sequence). The CDR3, as DNA: TGTGCCAGCAGCCCGGGACTAGCGGGGGCCTCCATTTCAAGCCTTACGCAGTATTTT. Its translation is CASSPGLAGASISSLTQYF.